The clone carrying this T cell receptor (beta chain) is labeled medium-sized. This entry is derived from a study of T cells after yellow fever vaccination. The CDR3 spans 15 residues. V lost 8 bases and J lost 0; bases outside the gene matches: 7. CDR1 is SGHTA, CDR2 FQGNSA, per germline. TCRdb re-analysed the 5' RACE reads in MiXCR, keeping a single row per CDR3 protein. Of over 20,000 distinct CDR3 sequences in the sample, approximately 5% were seen once. Findings and limits, study-wide: When the response was secondary, it was weaker but reached its peak faster, day 5 versus 15. In post-booster samples, most primary-vaccination clones reappeared (about 96% CD4, roughly 90% CD8).

This chain connects TRBV7-2 to TRBJ2-1; TRBD2 matches at 7 bases. The source material was PBMCs, either bulk or a sorted T-cell subset (CD4+, CD8+, memory, or dextramer-sorted; not recorded which), sampled 15 days after the yellow fever booster vaccination. The TCR originated in a man in his thirties or forties who received the YFV17D yellow fever vaccine. The CDR3 DNA sequence: TGTGCCAGCGGCCCCGGCGGGGGCTCCTACAATGAGCAGTTCTTC. Amino acids: CASGPGGGSYNEQFF.